This entry describes one T cell receptor beta chain. The antigen this receptor binds is unknown. Per-base quality was not reported, and no clone a single base away is much larger than it. Explained via the paper, the time point label denotes: about 28 days (+/-7) after the second vaccine dose. AZD1222 recipients given second doses at about 4 weeks or at about 12 weeks were pooled, since spike-specific TCR depth and breadth were not found to differ between the two schedules. Vaccinee samples were obtained from the UK trials COV001 and COV002, which included a single-blind randomized controlled phase 2/3 trial of AZD1222 (ChAdOx1 nCoV-19) in healthy adults. For TCRbeta chain sequencing, PBMC samples were collected from trial participants at day 0 and at day 28 after the second dose. The data originate from a study of T cell responses to AZD1222 COVID-19 vaccine (dated by TCRdb to the early 2020s). General notes on the study: TCR sequencing was performed for approximately 240 trial participants, of whom roughly 200 were given two doses of AZD1222 and some 25 were given two doses of MenACWY control vaccine. Trial participants were enrolled by age into 18-55, 56-69 and 70-plus year subgroups, with approximately 150, 28 and 58 TCR-sequenced participants respectively.

The CDR3 regions of human TCRbeta chains were subjected to immunosequencing. For the original study's pipeline: Repertoire TCRs were matched against a reference library of SARS-CoV-2-specific TCRs generated with the MIRA antigen-specificity platform. Breadth meant the fraction of unique TCRs that were SARS-CoV-2-associated, whereas depth meant the fraction of total T cells that were SARS-CoV-2-associated. Using the MIRA data, each spike-specific TCR was assigned both to the spike region to which the TCR was reactive and to a CD4 or CD8 class. Log10-transformed breadth and depth values were compared by one-way ANOVA with Sidak's multiple comparisons tests. TCRdb mirrors the immuneACCESS table, restricted to in-frame sequences. Some clones are absent from its copies; in checked studies, under half trace to an unresolved V gene, and the reason for the others is unknown. V and J calls plus clone size are reproduced from that table; the DNA served to infer D and trimming. The sample profile shows 100,000 to 120,000 clones; about nine tenths of them were found once. The ten largest make up approximately 6.4% of the sample.

What the research found in general, with its limitations: Reportedly, almost half of the unique spike-specific TCRs recognized epitopes lying outside the regions that are mutated in the B.1.351 and B.1.1.7 variants. Spike-specific TCR breadth and depth rose significantly after two AZD1222 doses compared with day 0 and with MenACWY recipients. Conclusions about previously exposed vaccinees were limited because only six or seven AZD1222 recipients were SARS-CoV-2 seropositive at baseline. The 56-69-year group was small, and its depth increase did not reach significance, likely because of low power. Because no day 14 peak-response samples were available, the repertoires could be characterized only after the peak T cell response. The vaccine-associated CD4 TCRs covered the entire spike protein, and the dominant responses fell in regions 160-218 and 743-854. Participants were mostly white British, with more females than males. The authors suggested clonal diversity may have been underestimated.

V has 6 bases trimmed and J has 4 bases trimmed; junction bases matching no gene number 8. Reading from cysteine to phenylalanine, the CDR3 counts 15 amino acids. Only CDR3 DNA is held: 45 bases, read in frame from base 1. CDR1 MNHEY and CDR2 SMNVEV are derived from the germline V gene (reference sequence). The chain is made from TRBV27 and TRBJ1-2; 10 nucleotides in the junction match TRBD1. The specimen comprised peripheral blood, sampled 28 days after the second AZD1222 dose. The sequence was collected from an adult who received the AZD1222 COVID-19 vaccine. The nucleotide sequence is TGTGCCAGCAGCGACCCGGGACAGGGGACCTATGGCTACACCTTC. Its protein reads: CASSDPGQGTYGYTF.